Reported below is one T cell receptor (beta chain). Its antigen is unidentified. CDR3 and TCR beta VDJ profiling relied on genomic DNA as the template. In TCRdb, the reads were re-called with MiXCR into one record per CDR3 protein. The sample includes 160,000 or so distinct CDR3 sequences, 65% to 75% of them seen just once. All sequencing subjects had displayed CD8+CD57+ cell expansion on flow cytometry. These data are taken from a study of CD8+CD57+ T cells in acquired aplastic anemia. Whole-study results and caveats: Between the patient and control groups, CD8+ Simpson's diversity did not differ significantly.

This sequence was found in a human donor with aplastic anemia. The sequenced sample was sorted CD4+, CD8+, or CD8+CD57+ T cells (not recorded which) from PBMCs.

CDR3 in amino acids: CASSLHPGGETQYF. CDR3 nucleotides: TGTGCCAGCAGTTTACACCCGGGAGGCGAGACCCAGTACTTC. The chain is built from TRBV7-8 and TRBJ2-5, with 7 bases aligning to TRBD2. V dropped 6 bases and J dropped 5; count of bases not matched to a gene: 9. The CDR3 extends over 14 amino acids. The V gene's germline CDR1 is SGHVS and CDR2 FQNEAQ. Drawing the rest from reference TRBV7-8 and TRBJ2-5, the complete variable domain is GAGVSQSPRYKVAKRGQDVALRCDPISGHVSLFWYQQALGQGPEFLTYFQNEAQLDKSGLPSDRFFAERPEGSVSTLKIQRTQQEDSAVYLCASSLHPGGETQYFGPGTRLLVL.